One sample yielded the 9 T cell receptor beta chains listed below, sequenced in a study of OX40 agonist ivuxolimab in advanced cancers. Method: immunoSEQ multiplex PCR; TCRdb's copy keeps in-frame clones and lacks some. The top ten hold around 0.76% of the sample, which has some 58,000 clones, roughly nine tenths seen once. The specimen was CD4+ or CD8+ T cells sorted from blood, collected in a trial of the OX40 agonist ivuxolimab. The receptors here all came from an adult with an advanced solid tumor such as melanoma, head and neck, liver or kidney cancer.

V gene TRBV4-2 combines with J gene TRBJ2-1; D not certain. The CDR3 runs to 12 residues. The V and J ends lost 0 bases and 13 bases respectively, with 10 bases between them. Germline V gene lookup returns CDR1 LGHNA and CDR2 YNFKEQ. The CDR3 bases are TGTGCCAGCAGCCAAGAGCGAGCAATTCAGTTCTTC. This translates into CASSQERAIQFF.

The V and J genes are TRBV27 and TRBJ2-6; the match to TRBD1 covers 7 bases. V dropped 5 bases and J dropped 4; count of bases not matched to a gene: 8. Germline loops: CDR1 MNHEY, CDR2 SMNVEV (reference sequence). The CDR3 totals 16 residues. The CDR3 is CASSPQTGTGANVLTF. In nucleotides, the CDR3 is TGTGCCAGCAGTCCACAGACAGGGACCGGGGCCAACGTCCTGACTTTC.

The chain employs TRBV7-8 and TRBJ2-3; 7 bases are shared with TRBD1. The CDR3 has 15 residues. The germline V gene has CDR1 SGHVS and CDR2 FQNEAQ. V lost 2 bases and J lost 3; bases outside the gene matches: 5. CDR3 residues: CASSLLGGRTDTQYF. CDR3 nucleotide sequence: TGTGCCAGCAGCTTATTAGGGGGCAGGACAGATACGCAGTATTTT.

The chain employs TRBV7-9 and TRBJ2-5; no clear D. V was clipped by 3 bases and J by 0 bases, with 2 bases between them. This CDR3 spans 12 amino acids. CDR1 is SEHNR, CDR2 FQNEAQ, per germline (reference sequence). CDR3 DNA sequence: TGTGCCAGCAGCTTGAACCAAGAGACCCAGTACTTC. Encoded protein: CASSLNQETQYF.

The CDR3 region is CASRGYTDTQYF. CDR3 in DNA: TGTGCCAGCAGAGGTTACACAGATACGCAGTATTTT. The V call is TRBV6-5, the J call TRBJ2-3; D is unclear. The ends were cut back, 6 bases at V and 2 bases at J, with 6 bases in the middle. Germline CDR1 and CDR2: MNHEY and SVGAGI. The CDR3 runs 12 residues.

This chain connects TRBV13 to TRBJ1-4, with 7 bases lining up with TRBD1. J was trimmed by 5 bases and V by 4 bases; bases with no gene match: 7. CDR1 and CDR2 from the germline V gene are PRHDT and FYEKMQ (reference sequence). The CDR3 has 15 residues. CDR3 region: CASSSDRVGNEKLFF. CDR3 coding DNA: TGTGCCAGCAGCTCAGACAGGGTAGGGAATGAAAAACTGTTTTTT.

This rearrangement joins TRBV29-1 to TRBJ2-4, with a possible D match to TRBD2 (5 bases). CDR3 length: 14 amino acids. Germline V gene data show CDR1 as SQVTM and CDR2 as ANQGSEA. Trimming removed 4 bases from V and 0 bases from J, with 10 bases in between. The CDR3: CSVVPGEAKNIQYF. CDR3 in DNA: TGCAGCGTTGTTCCCGGGGAAGCCAAAAACATTCAGTACTTC.

The chain employs TRBV7-2 and TRBJ2-1; 7 positions agree with TRBD1. V dropped 5 bases and J dropped 4; count of bases not matched to a gene: 5. CDR3 length: 14 amino acids. Germline values: CDR1 SGHTA, CDR2 FQGNSA. The CDR3 region is CASSPGTAYNEQFF. CDR3 nucleotides: TGTGCCAGCAGCCCCGGGACAGCATACAATGAGCAGTTCTTC.

As DNA, the CDR3 is TGTGCCAGCAGTTCCCCCCCCCAGCGGGAGGGCTACGAGCAGTACTTC. This encodes CASSSPPQREGYEQYF. This chain joins TRBV27 and TRBJ2-7; TRBD2 matches at 10 bases. CDR3 length: 16 residues. Trimming at V came to 4 bases and at J to 3 bases, leaving 9 bases not matched to a gene. CDR1 is MNHEY, CDR2 SMNVEV, per germline (reference sequence).